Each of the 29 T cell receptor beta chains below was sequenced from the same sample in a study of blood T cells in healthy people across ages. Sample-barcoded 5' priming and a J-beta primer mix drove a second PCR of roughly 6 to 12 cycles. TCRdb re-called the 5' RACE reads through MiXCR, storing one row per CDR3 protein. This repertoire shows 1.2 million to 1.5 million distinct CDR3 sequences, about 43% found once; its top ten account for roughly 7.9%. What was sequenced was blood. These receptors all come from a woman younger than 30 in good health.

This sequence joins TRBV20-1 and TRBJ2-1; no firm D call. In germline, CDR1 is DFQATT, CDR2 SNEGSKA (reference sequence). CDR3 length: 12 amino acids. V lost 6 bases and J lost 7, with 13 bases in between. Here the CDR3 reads CSASPVLNEQFF. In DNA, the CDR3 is TGCAGTGCGAGCCCTGTACTAAATGAGCAGTTCTTC.

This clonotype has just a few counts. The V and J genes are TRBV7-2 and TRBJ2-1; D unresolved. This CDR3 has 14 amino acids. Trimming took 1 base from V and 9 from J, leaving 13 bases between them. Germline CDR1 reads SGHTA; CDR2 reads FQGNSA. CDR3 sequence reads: CASSLGYRTGEQFF. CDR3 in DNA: TGTGCCAGCAGCTTAGGTTACCGTACGGGTGAGCAGTTCTTC.

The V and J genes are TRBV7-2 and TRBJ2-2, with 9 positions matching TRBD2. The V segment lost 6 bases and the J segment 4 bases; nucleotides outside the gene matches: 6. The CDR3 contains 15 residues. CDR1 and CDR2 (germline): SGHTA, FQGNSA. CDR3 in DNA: TGTGCCAGCAGACGGACTAGCGTTGGCACCGGGGAGCTGTTTTTT. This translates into CASRRTSVGTGELFF.

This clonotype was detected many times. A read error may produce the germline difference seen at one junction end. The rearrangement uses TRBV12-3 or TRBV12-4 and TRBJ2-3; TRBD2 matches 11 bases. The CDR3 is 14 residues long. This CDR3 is CASSLAGGSDTQYF. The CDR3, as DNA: TGTGCCAGCAGTCTAGCGGGGGGCTCAGATACGCAGTATTTT.

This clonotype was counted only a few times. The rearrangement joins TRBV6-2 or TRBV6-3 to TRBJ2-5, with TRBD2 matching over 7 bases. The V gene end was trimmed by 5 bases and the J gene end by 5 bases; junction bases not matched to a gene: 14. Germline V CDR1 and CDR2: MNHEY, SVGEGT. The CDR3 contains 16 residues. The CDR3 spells CASSDSRRGDVETQYF. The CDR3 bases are TGTGCCAGCAGTGATTCCCGTCGGGGGGACGTTGAGACCCAGTACTTC.

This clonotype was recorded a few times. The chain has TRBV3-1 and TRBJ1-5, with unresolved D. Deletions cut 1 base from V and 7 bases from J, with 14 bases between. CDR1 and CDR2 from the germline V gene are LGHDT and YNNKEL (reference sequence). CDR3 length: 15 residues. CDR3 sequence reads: CASSQGNLGGQPQHF. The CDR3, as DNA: TGTGCCAGCAGCCAAGGAAATCTCGGCGGCCAGCCCCAGCATTTT.

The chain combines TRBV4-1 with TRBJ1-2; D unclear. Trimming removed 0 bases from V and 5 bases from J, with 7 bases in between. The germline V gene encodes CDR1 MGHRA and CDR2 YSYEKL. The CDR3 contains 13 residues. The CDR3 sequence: CASSQDAPYGYTF. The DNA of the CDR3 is TGCGCCAGCAGCCAAGATGCCCCGTATGGCTACACCTTC.

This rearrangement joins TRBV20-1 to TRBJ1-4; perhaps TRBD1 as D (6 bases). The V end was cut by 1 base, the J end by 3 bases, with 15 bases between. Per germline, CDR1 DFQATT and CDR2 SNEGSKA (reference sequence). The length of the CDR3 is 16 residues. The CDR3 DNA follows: TGCAGTGCTAGAGGACAATGGACAGCCTCTAATGAAAAACTGTTTTTT. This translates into CSARGQWTASNEKLFF.

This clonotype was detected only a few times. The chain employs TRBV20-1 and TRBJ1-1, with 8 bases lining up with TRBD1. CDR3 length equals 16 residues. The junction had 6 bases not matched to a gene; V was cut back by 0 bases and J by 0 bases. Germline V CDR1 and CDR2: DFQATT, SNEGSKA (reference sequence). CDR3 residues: CSARDPGGVMNTEAFF. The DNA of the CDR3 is TGCAGTGCTAGAGACCCAGGGGGCGTGATGAACACTGAAGCTTTCTTT.

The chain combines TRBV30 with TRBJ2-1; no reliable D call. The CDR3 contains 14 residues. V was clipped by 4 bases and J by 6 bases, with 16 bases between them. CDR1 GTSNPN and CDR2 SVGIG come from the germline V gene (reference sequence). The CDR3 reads CAWTLGYGGNEQFF. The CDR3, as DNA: TGTGCCTGGACTTTGGGATACGGCGGCAATGAGCAGTTCTTC.

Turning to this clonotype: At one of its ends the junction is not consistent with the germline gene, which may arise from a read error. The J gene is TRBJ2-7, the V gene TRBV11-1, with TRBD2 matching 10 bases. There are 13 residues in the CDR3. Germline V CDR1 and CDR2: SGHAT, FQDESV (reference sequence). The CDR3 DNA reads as TGTGCCGGCAGTCAGCGGGAGGGCCGCGAGCAGTACTTC. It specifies CAGSQREGREQYF.

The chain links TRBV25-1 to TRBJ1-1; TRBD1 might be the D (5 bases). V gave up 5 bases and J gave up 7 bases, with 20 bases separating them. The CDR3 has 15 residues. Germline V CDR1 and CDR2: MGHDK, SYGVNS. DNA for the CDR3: TGTGCCAGCAGTTTCGGGGCTTCTGGGAGGGGTGAAGCTTTCTTT. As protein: CASSFGASGRGEAFF.

CDR3 nucleotides: TGTGCCAGCAGCGTAGGGCTAGCGGGAGGAGGTGAGACCCAGTACTTC. Translation: CASSVGLAGGGETQYF. The V gene is TRBV9, the J gene TRBJ2-5; TRBD2 matches at 11 bases. The CDR3 loop spans 16 amino acids. Germline V CDR1 and CDR2: SGDLS, YYNGEE. After removal of 0 bases from V and 5 bases from J, the junction contained 6 bases not matched to a gene.

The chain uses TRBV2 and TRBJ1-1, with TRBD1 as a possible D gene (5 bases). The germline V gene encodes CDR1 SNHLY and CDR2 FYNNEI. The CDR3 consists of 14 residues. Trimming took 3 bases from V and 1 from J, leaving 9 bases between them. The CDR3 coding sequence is TGTGCCAGCAGTGAGTGGCAGGGGAACACTGAAGCTTTCTTT. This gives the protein CASSEWQGNTEAFF.

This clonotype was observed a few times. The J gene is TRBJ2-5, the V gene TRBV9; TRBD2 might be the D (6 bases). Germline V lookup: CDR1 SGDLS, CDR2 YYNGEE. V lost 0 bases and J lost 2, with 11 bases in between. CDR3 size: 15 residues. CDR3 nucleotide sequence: TGTGCCAGCAGCGTAGGGAGGGGTACTCAAGAGACCCAGTACTTC. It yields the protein CASSVGRGTQETQYF.

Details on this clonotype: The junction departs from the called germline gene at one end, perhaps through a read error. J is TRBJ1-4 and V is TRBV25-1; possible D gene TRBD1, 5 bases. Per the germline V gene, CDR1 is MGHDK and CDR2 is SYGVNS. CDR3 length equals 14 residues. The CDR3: CVSSEQGAREKLFF. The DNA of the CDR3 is TGTGTCAGCAGTGAACAAGGGGCAAGAGAAAAACTGTTTTTT.

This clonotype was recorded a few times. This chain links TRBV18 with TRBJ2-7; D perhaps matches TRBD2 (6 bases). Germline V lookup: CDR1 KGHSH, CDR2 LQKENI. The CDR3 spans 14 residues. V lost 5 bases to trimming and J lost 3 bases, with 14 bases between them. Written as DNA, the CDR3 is TGTGCCAGCTCAATTCCCGGGGGTCGCTACGAGCAGTACTTC. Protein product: CASSIPGGRYEQYF.

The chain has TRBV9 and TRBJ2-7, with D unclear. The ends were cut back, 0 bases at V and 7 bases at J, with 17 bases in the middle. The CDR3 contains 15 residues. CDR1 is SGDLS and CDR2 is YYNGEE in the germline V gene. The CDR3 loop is CASSVATISYNEQYF. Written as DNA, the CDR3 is TGTGCCAGCAGCGTAGCTACTATTAGCTACAATGAGCAGTACTTC. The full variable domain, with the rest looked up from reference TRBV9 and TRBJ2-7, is DSGVTQTPKHLITATGQRVTLRCSPRSGDLSVYWYQQSLDQGLQFLIQYYNGEERAKGNILERFSAQQFPDLHSELNLSSLELGDSALYFCASSVATISYNEQYFGPGTRLTVT.

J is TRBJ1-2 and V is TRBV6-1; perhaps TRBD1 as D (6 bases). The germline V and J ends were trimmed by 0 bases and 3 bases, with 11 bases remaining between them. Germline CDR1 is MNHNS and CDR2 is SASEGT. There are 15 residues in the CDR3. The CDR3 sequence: CASSEARQAYYGYTF. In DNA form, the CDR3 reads TGTGCCAGCAGTGAAGCGAGACAGGCGTACTATGGCTACACCTTC.

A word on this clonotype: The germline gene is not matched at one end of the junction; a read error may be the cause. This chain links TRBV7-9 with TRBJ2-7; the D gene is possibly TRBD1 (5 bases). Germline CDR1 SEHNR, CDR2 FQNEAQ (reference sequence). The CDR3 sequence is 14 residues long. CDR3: CAGSLGRNKYEQYF. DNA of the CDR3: TGTGCCGGCAGCTTGGGGCGCAATAAGTACGAGCAGTACTTC.

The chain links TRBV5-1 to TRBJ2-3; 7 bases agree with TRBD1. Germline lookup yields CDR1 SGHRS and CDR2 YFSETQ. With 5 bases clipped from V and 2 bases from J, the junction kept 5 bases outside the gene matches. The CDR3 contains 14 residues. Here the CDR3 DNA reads TGCGCCAGCAGGCCGGGACAGCACACAGATACGCAGTATTTT. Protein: CASRPGQHTDTQYF.

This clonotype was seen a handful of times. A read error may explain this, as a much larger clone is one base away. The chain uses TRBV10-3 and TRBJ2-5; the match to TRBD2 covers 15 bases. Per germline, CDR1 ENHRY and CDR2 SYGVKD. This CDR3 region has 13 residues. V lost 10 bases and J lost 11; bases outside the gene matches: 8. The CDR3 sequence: CATGTSGGNEQYF. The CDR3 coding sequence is TGTGCCACCGGGACTAGCGGGGGGAATGAGCAGTACTTC.

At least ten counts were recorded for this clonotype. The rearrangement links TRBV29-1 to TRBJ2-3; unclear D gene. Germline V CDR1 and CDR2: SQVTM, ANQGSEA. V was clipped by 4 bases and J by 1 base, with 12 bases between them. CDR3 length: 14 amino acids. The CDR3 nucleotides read TGCAGCGTTGGTTTCGGTTCCGGCACAGATACGCAGTATTTT. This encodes CSVGFGSGTDTQYF.

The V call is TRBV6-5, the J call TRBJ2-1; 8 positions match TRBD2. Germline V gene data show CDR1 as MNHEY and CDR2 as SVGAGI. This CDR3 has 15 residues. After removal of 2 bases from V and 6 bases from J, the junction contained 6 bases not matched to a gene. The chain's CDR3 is CASSYRGLVGNEQFF. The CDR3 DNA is TGTGCCAGCAGTTACAGGGGACTAGTGGGCAATGAGCAGTTCTTC.

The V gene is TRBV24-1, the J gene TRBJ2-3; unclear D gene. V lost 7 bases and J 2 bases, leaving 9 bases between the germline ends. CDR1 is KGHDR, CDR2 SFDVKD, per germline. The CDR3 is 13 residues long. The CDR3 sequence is CATRPKNTDTQYF. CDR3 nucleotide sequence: TGTGCCACCAGGCCAAAAAACACAGATACGCAGTATTTT.

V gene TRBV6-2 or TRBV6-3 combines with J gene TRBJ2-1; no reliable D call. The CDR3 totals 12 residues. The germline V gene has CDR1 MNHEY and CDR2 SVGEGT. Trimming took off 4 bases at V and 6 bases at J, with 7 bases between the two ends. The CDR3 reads CASSSYTNEQFF. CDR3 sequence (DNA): TGTGCCAGCAGTTCTTATACCAATGAGCAGTTCTTC.

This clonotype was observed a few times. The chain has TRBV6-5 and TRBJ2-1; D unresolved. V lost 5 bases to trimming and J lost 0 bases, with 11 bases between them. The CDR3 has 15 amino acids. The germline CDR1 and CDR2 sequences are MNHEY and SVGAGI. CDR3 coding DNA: TGTGCCAGCAGTCGCAGTTGGAGCTCCTACAATGAGCAGTTCTTC. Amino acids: CASSRSWSSYNEQFF.

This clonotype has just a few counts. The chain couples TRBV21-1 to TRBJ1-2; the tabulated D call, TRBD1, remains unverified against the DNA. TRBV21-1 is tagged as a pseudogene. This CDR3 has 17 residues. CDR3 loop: CASSDRQGNPTIYGYTF. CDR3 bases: TGTGCCAGCAGCGATCGACAGGGTAATCCCACTATCTATGGCTACACCTTC.

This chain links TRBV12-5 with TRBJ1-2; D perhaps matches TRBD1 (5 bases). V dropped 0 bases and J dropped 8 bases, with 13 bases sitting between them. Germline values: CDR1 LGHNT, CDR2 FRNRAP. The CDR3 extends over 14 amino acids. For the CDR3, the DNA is TGTGCTAGTGGTTTGGTTGGCAGGGAGGACGGCTACACCTTC. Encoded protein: CASGLVGREDGYTF.